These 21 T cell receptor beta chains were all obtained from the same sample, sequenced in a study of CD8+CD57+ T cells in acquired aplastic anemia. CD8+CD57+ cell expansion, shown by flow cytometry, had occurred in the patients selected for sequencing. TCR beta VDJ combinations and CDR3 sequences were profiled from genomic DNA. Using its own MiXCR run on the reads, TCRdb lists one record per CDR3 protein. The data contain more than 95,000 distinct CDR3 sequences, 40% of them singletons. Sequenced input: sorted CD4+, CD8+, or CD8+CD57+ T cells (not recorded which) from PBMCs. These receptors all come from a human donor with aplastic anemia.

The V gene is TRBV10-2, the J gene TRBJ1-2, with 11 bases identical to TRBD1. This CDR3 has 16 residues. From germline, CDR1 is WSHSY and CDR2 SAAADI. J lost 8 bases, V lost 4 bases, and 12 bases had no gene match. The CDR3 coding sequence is TGCGCCAGCAGTGGGGGGGTGGACAGGGGGCCGGAGGGCTACACCTTC. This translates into CASSGGVDRGPEGYTF.

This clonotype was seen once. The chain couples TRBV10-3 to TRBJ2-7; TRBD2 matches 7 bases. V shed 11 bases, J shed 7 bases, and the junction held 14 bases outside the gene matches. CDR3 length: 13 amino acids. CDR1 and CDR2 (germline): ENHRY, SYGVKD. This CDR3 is CAASRGVTGEQYV. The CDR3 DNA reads TGTGCCGCCTCTCGGGGGGTGACCGGGGAGCAGTACGTC.

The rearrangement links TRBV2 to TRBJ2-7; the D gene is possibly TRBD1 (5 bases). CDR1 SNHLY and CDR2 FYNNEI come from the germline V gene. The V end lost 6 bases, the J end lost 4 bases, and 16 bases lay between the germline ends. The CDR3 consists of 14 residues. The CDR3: CASSAPGHTYEQYF. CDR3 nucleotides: TGTGCCAGCAGCGCCCCAGGACACACTTACGAGCAGTACTTC. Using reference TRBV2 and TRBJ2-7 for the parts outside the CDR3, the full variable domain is EPEVTQTPSHQVTQMGQEVILRCVPISNHLYFYWYRQILGQKVEFLVSFYNNEISEKSEIFDDQFSVERPDGSNFTLKIRSTKLEDSAMYFCASSAPGHTYEQYFGPGTRLTVT.

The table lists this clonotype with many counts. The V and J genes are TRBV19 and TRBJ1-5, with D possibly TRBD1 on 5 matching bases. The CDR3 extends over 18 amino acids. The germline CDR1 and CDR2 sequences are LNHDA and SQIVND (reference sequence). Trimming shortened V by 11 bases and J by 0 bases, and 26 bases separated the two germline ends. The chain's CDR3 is CASLPGAGLLNSNQPQHF. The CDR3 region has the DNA TGTGCCTCGCTACCCGGGGCAGGCTTATTGAATAGCAATCAGCCCCAGCATTTT.

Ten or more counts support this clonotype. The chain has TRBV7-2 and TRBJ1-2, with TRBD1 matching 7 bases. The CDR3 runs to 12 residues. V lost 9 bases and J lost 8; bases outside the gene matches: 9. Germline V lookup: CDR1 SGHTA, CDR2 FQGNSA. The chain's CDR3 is CASQGGTGGYTF. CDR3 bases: TGTGCCAGTCAGGGGGGGACCGGAGGCTACACCTTC.

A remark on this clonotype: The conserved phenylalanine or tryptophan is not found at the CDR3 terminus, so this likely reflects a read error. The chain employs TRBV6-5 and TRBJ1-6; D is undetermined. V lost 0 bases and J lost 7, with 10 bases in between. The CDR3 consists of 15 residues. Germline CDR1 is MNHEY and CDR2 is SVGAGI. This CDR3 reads CASSYSPWRNSPLHL. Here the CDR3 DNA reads TGTGCCAGCAGTTACTCGCCATGGCGCAATTCACCCCTCCACTTG.

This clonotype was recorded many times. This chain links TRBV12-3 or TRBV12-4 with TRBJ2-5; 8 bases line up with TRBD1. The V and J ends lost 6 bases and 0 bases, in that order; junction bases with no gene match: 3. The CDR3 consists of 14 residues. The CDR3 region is CASSPTGDQETQYF. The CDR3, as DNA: TGTGCCAGCAGCCCGACAGGGGACCAAGAGACCCAGTACTTC.

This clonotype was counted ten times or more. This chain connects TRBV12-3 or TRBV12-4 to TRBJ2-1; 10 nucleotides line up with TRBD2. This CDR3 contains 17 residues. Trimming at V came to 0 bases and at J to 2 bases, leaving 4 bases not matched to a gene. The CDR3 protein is CASSLAKAGGTYNEQFF. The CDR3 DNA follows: TGTGCCAGCAGTTTAGCGAAAGCGGGGGGGACCTACAATGAGCAGTTCTTC.

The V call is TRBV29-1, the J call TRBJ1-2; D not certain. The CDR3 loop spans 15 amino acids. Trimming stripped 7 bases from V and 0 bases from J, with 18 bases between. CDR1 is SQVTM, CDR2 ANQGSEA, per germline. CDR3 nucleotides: TGCAGCGCACAAGGAGAGTCCGATTCTAACTATGGCTACACCTTC. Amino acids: CSAQGESDSNYGYTF.

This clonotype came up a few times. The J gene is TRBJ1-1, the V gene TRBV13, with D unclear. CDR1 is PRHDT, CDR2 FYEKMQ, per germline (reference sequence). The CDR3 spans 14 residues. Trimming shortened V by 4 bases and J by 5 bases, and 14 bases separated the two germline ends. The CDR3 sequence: CASSSLQFGTEAFF. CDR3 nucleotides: TGTGCCAGCAGCTCTCTGCAATTTGGTACTGAAGCTTTCTTT.

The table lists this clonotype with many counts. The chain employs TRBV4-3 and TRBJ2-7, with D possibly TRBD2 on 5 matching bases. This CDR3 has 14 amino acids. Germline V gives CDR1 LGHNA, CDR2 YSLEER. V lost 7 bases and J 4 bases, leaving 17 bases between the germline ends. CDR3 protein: CASTLSEGRYEQYF. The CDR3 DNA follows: TGCGCCAGCACCCTTAGCGAAGGACGATACGAGCAGTACTTC.

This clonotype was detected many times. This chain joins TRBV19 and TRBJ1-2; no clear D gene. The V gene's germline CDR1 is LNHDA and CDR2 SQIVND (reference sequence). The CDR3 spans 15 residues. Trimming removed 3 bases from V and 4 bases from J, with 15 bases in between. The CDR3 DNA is TGTGCCAGTAGTATCCCGGTGGGTTTCGGCTATGGCTACACCTTC. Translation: CASSIPVGFGYGYTF. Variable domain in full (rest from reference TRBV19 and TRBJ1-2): DGGITQSPKYLFRKEGQNVTLSCEQNLNHDAMYWYRQDPGQGLRLIYYSQIVNDFQKGDIAEGYSVSREKKESFPLTVTSAQKNPTAFYLCASSIPVGFGYGYTFGSGTRLTVV.

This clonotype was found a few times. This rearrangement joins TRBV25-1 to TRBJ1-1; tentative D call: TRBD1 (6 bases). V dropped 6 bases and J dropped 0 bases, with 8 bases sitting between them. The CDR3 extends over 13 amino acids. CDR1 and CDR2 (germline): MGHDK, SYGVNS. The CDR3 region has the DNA TGTGCCAGCAGCAGGGGTATGAACACTGAAGCTTTCTTT. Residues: CASSRGMNTEAFF.

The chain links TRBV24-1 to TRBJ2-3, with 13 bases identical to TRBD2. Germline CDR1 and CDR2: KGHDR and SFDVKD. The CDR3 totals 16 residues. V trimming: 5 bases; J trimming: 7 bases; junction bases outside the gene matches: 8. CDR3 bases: TGTGCCACCAGTGCCCTGGGACTAGCGGGGCGATATACGCAGTATTTT. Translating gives CATSALGLAGRYTQYF.

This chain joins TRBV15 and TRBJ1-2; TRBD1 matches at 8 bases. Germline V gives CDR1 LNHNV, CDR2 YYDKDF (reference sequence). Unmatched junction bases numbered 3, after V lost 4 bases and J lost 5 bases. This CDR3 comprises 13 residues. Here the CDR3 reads CATSIGQGYGYTF. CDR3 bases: TGTGCCACCAGCATAGGACAGGGATATGGCTACACCTTC.

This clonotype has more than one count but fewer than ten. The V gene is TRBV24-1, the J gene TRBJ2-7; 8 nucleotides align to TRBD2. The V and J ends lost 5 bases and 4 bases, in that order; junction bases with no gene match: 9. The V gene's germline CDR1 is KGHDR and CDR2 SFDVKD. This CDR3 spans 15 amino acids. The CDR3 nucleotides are TGTGCCACCAGTGGTAGCGGGGCCGGGGTATACGAGCAGTACGTC. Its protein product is CATSGSGAGVYEQYV.

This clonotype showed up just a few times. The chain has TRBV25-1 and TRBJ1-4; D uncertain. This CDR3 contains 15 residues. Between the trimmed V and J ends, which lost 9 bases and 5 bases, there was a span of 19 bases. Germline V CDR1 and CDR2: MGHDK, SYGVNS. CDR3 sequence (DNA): TGTGCCAGTACAACCGGGCCCGGACGGAATGAAAAACTGTTTTTT. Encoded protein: CASTTGPGRNEKLFF.

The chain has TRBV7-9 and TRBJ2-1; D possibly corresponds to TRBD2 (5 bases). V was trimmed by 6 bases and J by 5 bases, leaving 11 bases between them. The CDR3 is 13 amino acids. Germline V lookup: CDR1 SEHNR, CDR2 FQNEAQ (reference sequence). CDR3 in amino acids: CASRRTLHNEQFF. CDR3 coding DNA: TGTGCCAGCAGACGGACTTTACACAATGAGCAGTTCTTC.

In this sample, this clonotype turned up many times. The CDR3 sequence: CASRKGEAYEQYF. CDR3 coding DNA: TGTGCCAGCAGGAAGGGAGAAGCCTACGAGCAGTACTTC. The rearrangement joins TRBV27 to TRBJ2-7; D possibly corresponds to TRBD2 (5 bases). V lost 6 bases and J 2 bases, leaving 11 bases between the germline ends. Germline V lookup: CDR1 MNHEY, CDR2 SMNVEV (reference sequence). CDR3 length equals 13 residues.

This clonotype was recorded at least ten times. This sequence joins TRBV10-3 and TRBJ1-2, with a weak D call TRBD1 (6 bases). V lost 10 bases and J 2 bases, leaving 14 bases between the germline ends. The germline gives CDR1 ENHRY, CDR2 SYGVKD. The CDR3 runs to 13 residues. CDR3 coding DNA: TGTGCCAACACTGGGCAGGGGAACTATGGCTACACCTTC. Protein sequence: CANTGQGNYGYTF.

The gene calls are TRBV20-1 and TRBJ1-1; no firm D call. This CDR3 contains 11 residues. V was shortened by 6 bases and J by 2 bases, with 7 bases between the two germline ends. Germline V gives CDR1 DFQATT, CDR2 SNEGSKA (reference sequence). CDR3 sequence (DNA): TGCAGTGCAGAGTTAAACACTGAAGCTTTCTTT. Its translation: CSAELNTEAFF.